This T cell receptor beta chain stems from a study of blood T cell repertoires in COVID-19. Background on the study: The United States, Italy and Spain were the sources of the acute and convalescent COVID-19 samples.

Germline V CDR1 and CDR2: SGHNT, YYREEE (reference sequence). V trimming: 4 bases; J trimming: 0 bases; junction bases outside the gene matches: 6. This CDR3 region has 18 residues. Profiling relied on immunoSEQ multiplex PCR, and the TCRdb table lists in-frame clones only, not all of them. The repertoire consists of 100,000 or so clones, with about 85% occurring once and the leading ten covering 2.1%. The sample was peripheral blood. The gene calls are TRBV5-4 and TRBJ2-6; 11 bases align to TRBD2. The TCR was taken from a human donor in a cohort sampled during active COVID-19. The CDR3 spells CASSPGTSGSSGANVLTF. CDR3 bases: TGTGCCAGCAGCCCGGGGACTAGCGGTTCCTCTGGGGCCAACGTCCTGACTTTC. Full variable domain (missing parts from reference TRBV5-4 and TRBJ2-6): ETGVTQSPTHLIKTRGQQVTLRCSSQSGHNTVSWYQQALGQGPQFIFQYYREEENGRGNFPPRFSGLQFPNYSSELNVNALELDDSALYLCASSPGTSGSSGANVLTFGAGSRLTVL.